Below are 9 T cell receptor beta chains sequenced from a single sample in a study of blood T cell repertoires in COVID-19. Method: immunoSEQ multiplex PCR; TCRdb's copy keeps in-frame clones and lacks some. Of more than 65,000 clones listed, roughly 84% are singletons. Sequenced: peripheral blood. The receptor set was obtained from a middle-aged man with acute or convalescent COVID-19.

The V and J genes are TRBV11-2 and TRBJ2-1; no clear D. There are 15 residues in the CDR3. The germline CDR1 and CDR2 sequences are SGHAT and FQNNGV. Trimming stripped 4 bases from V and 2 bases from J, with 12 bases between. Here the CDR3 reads CASSSDHNPYNEQFF. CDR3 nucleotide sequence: TGTGCCAGCAGCTCAGACCACAACCCCTACAATGAGCAGTTCTTC.

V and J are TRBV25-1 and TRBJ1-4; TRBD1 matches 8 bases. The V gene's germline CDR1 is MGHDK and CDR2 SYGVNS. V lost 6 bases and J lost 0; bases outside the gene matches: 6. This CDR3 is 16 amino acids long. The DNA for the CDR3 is TGTGCCAGCAGCAAAGCAGGGGGCCCAACTAATGAAAAACTGTTTTTT. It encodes CASSKAGGPTNEKLFF.

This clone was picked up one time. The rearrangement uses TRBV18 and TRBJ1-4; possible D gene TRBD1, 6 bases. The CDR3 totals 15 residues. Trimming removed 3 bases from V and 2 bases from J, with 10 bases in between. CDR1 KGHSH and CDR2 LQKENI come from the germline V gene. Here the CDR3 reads CASSPIGGTNEKLFF. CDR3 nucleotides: TGTGCCAGCTCACCTATTGGGGGCACTAATGAAAAACTGTTTTTT.

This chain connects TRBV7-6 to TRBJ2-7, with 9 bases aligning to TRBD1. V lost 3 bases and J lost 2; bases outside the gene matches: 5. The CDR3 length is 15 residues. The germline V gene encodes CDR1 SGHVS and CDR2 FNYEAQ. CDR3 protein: CASSLGTGRTYEQYF. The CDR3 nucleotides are TGTGCCAGCAGCTTGGGGACAGGGAGAACCTACGAGCAGTACTTC.

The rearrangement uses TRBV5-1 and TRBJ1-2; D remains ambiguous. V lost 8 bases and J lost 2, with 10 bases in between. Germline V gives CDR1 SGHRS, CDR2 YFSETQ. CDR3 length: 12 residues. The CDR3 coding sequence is TGCGCCAGTGGGCAGAGCAACTATGGCTACACCTTC. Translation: CASGQSNYGYTF.

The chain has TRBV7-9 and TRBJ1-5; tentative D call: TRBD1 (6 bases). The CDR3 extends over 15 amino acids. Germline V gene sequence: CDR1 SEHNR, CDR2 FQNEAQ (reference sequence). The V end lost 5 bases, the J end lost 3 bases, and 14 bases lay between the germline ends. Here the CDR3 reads CASSPPTGINQPQHF. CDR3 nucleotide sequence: TGTGCCAGCAGCCCCCCCACAGGGATCAATCAGCCCCAGCATTTT.

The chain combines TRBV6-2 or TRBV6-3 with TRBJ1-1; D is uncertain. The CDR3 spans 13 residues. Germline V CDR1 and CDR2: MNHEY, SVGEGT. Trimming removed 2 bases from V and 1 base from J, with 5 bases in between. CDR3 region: CASSYTRNTEAFF. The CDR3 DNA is TGTGCCAGCAGTTACACGAGGAACACTGAAGCTTTCTTT.

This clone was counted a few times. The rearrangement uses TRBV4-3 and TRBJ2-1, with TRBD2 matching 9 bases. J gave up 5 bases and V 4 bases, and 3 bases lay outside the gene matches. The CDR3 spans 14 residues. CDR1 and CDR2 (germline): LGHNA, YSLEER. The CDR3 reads CASSRRLADNEQFF. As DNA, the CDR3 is TGCGCCAGCAGCCGACGACTAGCGGACAATGAGCAGTTCTTC.

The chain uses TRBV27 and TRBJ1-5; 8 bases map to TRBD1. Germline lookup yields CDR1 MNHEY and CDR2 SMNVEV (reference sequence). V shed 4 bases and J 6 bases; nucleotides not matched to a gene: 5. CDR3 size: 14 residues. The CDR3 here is CASSSGGGSQPQHF. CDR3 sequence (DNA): TGTGCCAGCAGTTCAGGGGGCGGGAGTCAGCCCCAGCATTTT.